These 26 T cell receptor beta chains were all obtained from the same sample, sequenced in a study of radiotherapy plus CTLA-4 blockade in lung cancer. This table comes from immunoSEQ multiplex PCR, and its TCRdb copy is limited to in-frame clones, with some not included. This table holds over 80,000 clones, 83% found once. Specimen: peripheral blood, collected from a patient treated with radiotherapy plus ipilimumab. The receptors derive from a human donor with non-small cell lung cancer who had stable disease on radiotherapy plus ipilimumab.

The chain has TRBV15 and TRBJ2-3, with D possibly being TRBD2 (5 bases). Per the germline V gene, CDR1 is LNHNV and CDR2 is YYDKDF (reference sequence). CDR3 size: 16 residues. Trimming left V 1 base short and J 1 base short, with 12 bases between. The CDR3 nucleotides are TGTGCCACCAGCAGAGTCGAGGGCGGCGGCACAGATACGCAGTATTTT. Protein: CATSRVEGGGTDTQYF.

In DNA, the CDR3 is TGTGCCAGCAGTCTAGGGGTCGATAATTCACCCCTCCACTTT. Protein: CASSLGVDNSPLHF. This chain joins TRBV27 and TRBJ1-6; a possible D gene is TRBD1 (5 bases). Trimming pared 5 bases from V and 5 bases from J, leaving 10 bases between. This CDR3 region has 14 residues. Germline V gives CDR1 MNHEY, CDR2 SMNVEV (reference sequence).

This clone was seen a few times. V usage is TRBV27 and J usage is TRBJ1-1; D is unresolved. V lost 2 bases and J lost 3, with 16 bases in between. The CDR3 is 16 amino acids. Germline loops: CDR1 MNHEY, CDR2 SMNVEV (reference sequence). The CDR3 DNA reads as TGTGCCAGCAGTTTAAGAGAGGGCCGGAGGGACACTGAAGCTTTCTTT. Protein: CASSLREGRRDTEAFF.

The chain recombines TRBV7-6 with TRBJ1-4; D is possibly TRBD1 (5 bases). Trimming shortened V by 6 bases and J by 7 bases, and 15 bases separated the two germline ends. This CDR3 contains 14 residues. Looked up from germline, CDR1 is SGHVS and CDR2 is FNYEAQ. The CDR3 region is CASSPRGRGEKLFF. The DNA of the CDR3 is TGTGCCAGCAGTCCGAGGGGACGGGGTGAAAAACTGTTTTTT.

This clone occurred a few times. The chain is built from TRBV5-6 and TRBJ2-3; D is perhaps TRBD2 (5 bases). CDR1 SGHDT and CDR2 YYEEEE come from the germline V gene. This CDR3 has 16 amino acids. Deletions cut 4 bases from V and 0 bases from J, with 15 bases between. The DNA for the CDR3 is TGTGCCAGCAGCCTGGGTCCCAGCGGCAGCACAGATACGCAGTATTTT. Translated: CASSLGPSGSTDTQYF.

This clone was counted once. Other DNA variants within this sample encode the same CDR3. The chain recombines TRBV27 with TRBJ2-6; TRBD2 matches at 11 bases. Germline V gene sequence: CDR1 MNHEY, CDR2 SMNVEV (reference sequence). This CDR3 contains 20 residues. V was pared by 1 base and J by 0 bases, with 8 bases of the junction left unmatched. Here the CDR3 reads CASSLLGLAGGSSGANVLTF. CDR3 nucleotide sequence: TGTGCCAGCAGTTTATTGGGGCTAGCGGGAGGTTCCTCTGGGGCCAACGTCCTGACTTTC.

This clone has a handful of counts. This rearrangement joins TRBV19 to TRBJ2-1, with 9 nucleotides matching TRBD1. Germline V gene lookup returns CDR1 LNHDA and CDR2 SQIVND (reference sequence). The length of the CDR3 is 16 residues. V lost 7 bases to trimming and J lost 3 bases; unmatched junction nucleotides: 10. The CDR3 spells CASTEYPGQGYNEQFF. DNA for the CDR3: TGTGCCAGTACGGAATATCCGGGACAGGGCTACAATGAGCAGTTCTTC.

In this sample, this clone turned up a few times. The J gene is TRBJ2-7, the V gene TRBV28, with 7 bases matching TRBD2. CDR3 length: 13 amino acids. Germline values: CDR1 MDHEN, CDR2 SYDVKM. Losses at the gene ends were 6 bases for V and 7 bases for J; bases not matched to a gene: 9. The CDR3 region has the DNA TGTGCCAGCAGCCCTTGGGGGAGGGGTGAGCAGTACTTC. It is translated as CASSPWGRGEQYF.

V gene TRBV19 combines with J gene TRBJ2-7; D not resolved. Germline V gene lookup returns CDR1 LNHDA and CDR2 SQIVND (reference sequence). V was shortened by 6 bases and J by 2 bases, with 17 bases between the two germline ends. The CDR3 contains 15 residues. Written as DNA, the CDR3 is TGTGCCAGTAGCCGGGCCTGGGGAAAGGCCTACGAGCAGTACTTC. As protein: CASSRAWGKAYEQYF. Variable domain in full (rest from reference TRBV19 and TRBJ2-7): DGGITQSPKYLFRKEGQNVTLSCEQNLNHDAMYWYRQDPGQGLRLIYYSQIVNDFQKGDIAEGYSVSREKKESFPLTVTSAQKNPTAFYLCASSRAWGKAYEQYFGPGTRLTVT.

The chain joins TRBV4-1 to TRBJ1-2; D may be TRBD1 (6 bases). The germline CDR1 and CDR2 sequences are MGHRA and YSYEKL. The V and J ends lost 1 base and 8 bases respectively, with 17 bases between them. This CDR3 spans 15 amino acids. The CDR3 DNA sequence: TGCGCCAGCAGCCAAGGTGGGGGTCTCAGGGGAGGCTACACCTTC. This gives the protein CASSQGGGLRGGYTF.

V gene TRBV7-2 combines with J gene TRBJ2-7; D gene ambiguous. The CDR3 is 12 residues long. In germline, CDR1 is SGHTA, CDR2 FQGNSA. V was trimmed by 5 bases and J by 4 bases, leaving 9 bases between them. The CDR3 nucleotides are TGTGCCAGCAGCCAGACTGCATACGAGCAGTACTTC. Translating gives CASSQTAYEQYF.

This sequence joins TRBV7-3 and TRBJ2-7; 10 bases are shared with TRBD1. There are 17 residues in the CDR3. CDR1 and CDR2 (germline): SGHTA, FQGTGA. Trimming at V came to 2 bases and at J to 3 bases, leaving 10 bases not matched to a gene. CDR3 coding DNA: TGTGCCAGCAGCTTAGGTCCCACGGGACAGGGGTTCTACGAGCAGTACTTC. It codes for CASSLGPTGQGFYEQYF. The whole variable domain, filled in from reference TRBV7-3 and TRBJ2-7, reads GAGVSQTPSNKVTEKGKYVELRCDPISGHTALYWYRQSLGQGPEFLIYFQGTGAADDSGLPNDRFFAVRPEGSVSTLKIQRTERGDSAVYLCASSLGPTGQGFYEQYFGPGTRLTVT.

The chain carries TRBV15 and TRBJ1-2, with a weak D call TRBD1 (5 bases). Trimming pared 3 bases from V and 5 bases from J, leaving 16 bases between. The germline V gene encodes CDR1 LNHNV and CDR2 YYDKDF (reference sequence). The CDR3 sequence is 15 residues long. CDR3 amino acids: CATSSPGTDIYGYTF. The CDR3 nucleotides are TGTGCCACCAGCAGCCCAGGGACGGACATTTATGGCTACACCTTC.

DNA of the CDR3: TGTGCCAGCAGCCAAGGACGGATGAACACTGAAGCTTTCTTT. Translated, it gives CASSQGRMNTEAFF. The chain is built from TRBV13 and TRBJ1-1; D unclear. Germline V gene sequence: CDR1 PRHDT, CDR2 FYEKMQ (reference sequence). V was clipped by 5 bases and J by 0 bases, with 10 bases between them. This CDR3 region has 14 residues.

The rearrangement uses TRBV5-1 and TRBJ2-2, with D possibly matching TRBD1 (6 bases). Germline CDR1 and CDR2: SGHRS and YFSETQ. This CDR3 is built from 16 residues. V lost 4 bases to trimming and J lost 3 bases, with 16 bases between them. The DNA for the CDR3 is TGCGCCAGCAGCAGACTACAGGGTCGGGACACCGGGGAGCTGTTTTTT. Its protein is CASSRLQGRDTGELFF.

V usage is TRBV19 and J usage is TRBJ1-1; D unresolved. Germline V lookup: CDR1 LNHDA, CDR2 SQIVND (reference sequence). The CDR3 totals 16 residues. Between the trimmed V and J ends, which lost 9 bases and 0 bases, there was a span of 20 bases. The CDR3 region has the DNA TGTGCCAGCCGGGCTCGGCCGAGTTCCATGAACACTGAAGCTTTCTTT. Protein: CASRARPSSMNTEAFF.

This chain links TRBV6-1 with TRBJ2-7, with 13 bases that match TRBD2. The CDR3 has 15 residues. V lost 6 bases and J lost 5; bases outside the gene matches: 7. Germline V gene sequence: CDR1 MNHNS, CDR2 SASEGT. CDR3 DNA sequence: TGTGCCAGCAGCTGGACTAGCGGGAGACGGCACGAGCAGTACTTC. This translates into CASSWTSGRRHEQYF.

The V call is TRBV6-1, the J call TRBJ2-7; the D gene is possibly TRBD1 (6 bases). The germline V gene has CDR1 MNHNS and CDR2 SASEGT. The CDR3 covers 13 residues. Trimming took 8 bases from V and 1 from J, leaving 12 bases between them. CDR3 amino acids: CASGRQASYEQYF. The CDR3 DNA reads TGTGCCAGCGGACGACAGGCTTCCTACGAGCAGTACTTC.

The chain couples TRBV28 to TRBJ1-1, with D possibly matching TRBD1 (6 bases). The CDR3 covers 15 residues. The V end was cut by 5 bases, the J end by 0 bases, with 13 bases between. Per germline, CDR1 MDHEN and CDR2 SYDVKM. Written as DNA, the CDR3 is TGTGCCAGCAGTATGGGGGGGGCCATGAACACTGAAGCTTTCTTT. This codes for CASSMGGAMNTEAFF.

The chain combines TRBV19 with TRBJ2-7, with D perhaps TRBD2 (5 bases). The CDR3 extends over 15 amino acids. Trimming pared 7 bases from V and 2 bases from J, leaving 18 bases between. Germline V gene data show CDR1 as LNHDA and CDR2 as SQIVND (reference sequence). CDR3 in amino acids: CASTPNSPGTYEQYF. The CDR3 DNA follows: TGTGCCAGTACCCCCAACAGCCCGGGGACCTACGAGCAGTACTTC.

The chain links TRBV29-1 to TRBJ1-3, with unresolved D. V lost 4 bases to trimming and J lost 0 bases, with 10 bases between them. The CDR3 consists of 14 residues. Germline assignment: CDR1 SQVTM and CDR2 ANQGSEA. The CDR3 reads CSVAGTRSGNTIYF. CDR3 sequence (DNA): TGCAGCGTTGCGGGCACGCGCTCTGGAAACACCATATATTTT. The full variable domain, its missing parts supplied by reference TRBV29-1 and TRBJ1-3, is SAVISQKPSRDICQRGTSLTIQCQVDSQVTMMFWYRQQPGQSLTLIATANQGSEATYESGFVIDKFPISRPNLTFSTLTVSNMSPEDSSIYLCSVAGTRSGNTIYFGEGSWLTVV.

This clone was counted only a few times. The CDR3, as DNA: TGTGCCAGCAGCATAGCGGGAGGGAAATACGAGCAGTACTTC. Translation: CASSIAGGKYEQYF. The chain couples TRBV5-4 to TRBJ2-7; 11 bases are a match to TRBD2. The CDR3 has 14 amino acids. Germline V CDR1 and CDR2: SGHNT, YYREEE (reference sequence). After removal of 4 bases from V and 4 bases from J, the junction contained 4 bases not matched to a gene.

This chain uses TRBV9 with TRBJ1-2; 8 bases are shared with TRBD1. The CDR3 sequence is 17 residues long. Germline CDR1 and CDR2: SGDLS and YYNGEE. V lost 4 bases to trimming and J lost 4 bases; unmatched junction nucleotides: 15. The DNA of the CDR3 is TGTGCCAGCAGCCGCCAACAGGGGGTGGAAATGACCTATGGCTACACCTTC. Protein sequence: CASSRQQGVEMTYGYTF.

The rearrangement joins TRBV5-1 to TRBJ1-4; D is unclear. The CDR3 runs 15 residues. Trimming took 3 bases from V and 5 from J, leaving 14 bases between them. In germline, CDR1 is SGHRS, CDR2 YFSETQ. CDR3 residues: CASSSGRKLNEKLFF. In DNA form, the CDR3 reads TGCGCCAGCAGCTCTGGTCGCAAACTGAATGAAAAACTGTTTTTT.

As to this clone: Additional DNA sequences in this sample encode the identical CDR3. The V and J genes are TRBV5-1 and TRBJ2-1; D is tentatively TRBD1 or TRBD2 (6 bases each). Trimming stripped 1 base from V and 4 bases from J, with 9 bases between. The CDR3 is 14 amino acids. Germline V gene sequence: CDR1 SGHRS, CDR2 YFSETQ. CDR3 residues: CASSLSGAYNEQFF. The DNA of the CDR3 is TGCGCCAGCAGCTTGTCGGGGGCGTACAATGAGCAGTTCTTC. The full variable domain, completed using reference TRBV5-1 and TRBJ2-1, is KAGVTQTPRYLIKTRGQQVTLSCSPISGHRSVSWYQQTPGQGLQFLFEYFSETQRNKGNFPGRFSGRQFSNSRSEMNVSTLELGDSALYLCASSLSGAYNEQFFGPGTRLTVL.

The rearrangement links TRBV19 to TRBJ2-1; 10 positions agree with TRBD2. The CDR3 length is 16 residues. Trimming cost V 5 bases and J 3 bases; bases outside gene matches: 7. The germline V gene has CDR1 LNHDA and CDR2 SQIVND (reference sequence). In DNA, the CDR3 is TGTGCCAGTAGTGGCCAGCGGGGGGGCCTCTACAATGAGCAGTTCTTC. Amino acid sequence: CASSGQRGGLYNEQFF. Full variable domain (remainder filled in from reference TRBV19 and TRBJ2-1): DGGITQSPKYLFRKEGQNVTLSCEQNLNHDAMYWYRQDPGQGLRLIYYSQIVNDFQKGDIAEGYSVSREKKESFPLTVTSAQKNPTAFYLCASSGQRGGLYNEQFFGPGTRLTVL.